Each of the 20 T cell receptor beta chains below was sequenced from the same sample in a study of blood T cells in healthy people across ages. For the second PCR, which ran for about 6 to 11 cycles, a sample-barcoded 5' primer and a J-beta primer mix were used. TCRdb independently ran MiXCR on the 5' RACE reads; one entry per CDR3 protein. The sample holds fewer than 1.5 million distinct CDR3 sequences; around 42% are singletons and the top ten take 7.9%. Sequenced material: blood. Receptor source: a woman aged 18-29 years in good health.

This clonotype was seen only a few times. V and J are TRBV5-1 and TRBJ2-7; 7 positions agree with TRBD2. The V and J ends lost 0 bases and 10 bases, in that order; junction bases with no gene match: 16. From germline, CDR1 is SGHRS and CDR2 YFSETQ. The CDR3 extends over 16 amino acids. The CDR3 is CASSLEESGASGVQYF. CDR3 nucleotides: TGCGCCAGCAGCTTGGAGGAATCCGGGGCTAGCGGTGTTCAGTACTTC.

V usage is TRBV24-1 and J usage is TRBJ2-5, with D perhaps TRBD1 or TRBD2 (5 bases each). CDR3 length: 12 residues. Germline loops: CDR1 KGHDR, CDR2 SFDVKD. Trimming shortened V by 8 bases and J by 4 bases, and 10 bases separated the two germline ends. This CDR3 is CATTRERETQYF. CDR3 bases: TGTGCCACCACCAGGGAGCGAGAGACCCAGTACTTC.

The chain employs TRBV28 and TRBJ1-5, with 7 bases lining up with TRBD1. There are 16 residues in the CDR3. The germline CDR1 and CDR2 sequences are MDHEN and SYDVKM. V lost 5 bases and J lost 6; bases outside the gene matches: 13. CDR3 nucleotide sequence: TGTGCCAGCAGTCCCATGAGGCAGGGGGGAAGTCAGCCCCAGCATTTT. It encodes CASSPMRQGGSQPQHF.

The chain couples TRBV12-3 or TRBV12-4 to TRBJ2-5, with TRBD1 identical over 7 bases. The length of the CDR3 is 14 residues. The junction had 10 bases not matched to a gene; V was cut back by 7 bases and J by 5 bases. In nucleotides, the CDR3 is TGTGCCAGCATCGAAGGGGGCACCGGGGAGACCCAGTACTTC. Translating gives CASIEGGTGETQYF.

The J gene is TRBJ1-1, the V gene TRBV20-1; 7 bases agree with TRBD1. The CDR3 totals 12 residues. V was clipped by 6 bases and J by 6 bases; unmatched bases: 7. Germline V gene sequence: CDR1 DFQATT, CDR2 SNEGSKA (reference sequence). The CDR3 loop reads CSAPTGTAEAFF. CDR3 sequence (DNA): TGCAGTGCCCCGACAGGGACAGCTGAAGCTTTCTTT.

The CDR3 DNA sequence: TGTGCCAGCTCACCACGTCGTCGCGAGACCCAGTACTTC. It is translated as CASSPRRRETQYF. The chain employs TRBV18 and TRBJ2-4, with D unresolved. The J call could be wrong; TRBJ2-5 is a better fit for the DNA end. CDR3 length: 13 residues. Germline CDR1 KGHSH, CDR2 LQKENI.

The chain uses TRBV6-1 and TRBJ2-7; 7 bases map to TRBD1. Gene TRBJ2-5 matches the end of the DNA better, so the J call may be wrong. CDR3 length: 15 residues. The germline V gene has CDR1 MNHNS and CDR2 SASEGT. DNA of the CDR3: TGTGCCAGCAGTTGGGAAGGGGGCCACGGCGAGACCCAGTACTTC. This gives the protein CASSWEGGHGETQYF.

This clonotype turned up a few times. This chain connects TRBV6-1 to TRBJ2-1; D uncertain. Germline assignment: CDR1 MNHNS and CDR2 SASEGT. The ends were cut back, 6 bases at V and 2 bases at J, with 11 bases in the middle. This CDR3 is 14 amino acids long. CDR3 nucleotide sequence: TGTGCCAGCAGCGAATACGTGGCCTACAATGAGCAGTTCTTC. Its translation: CASSEYVAYNEQFF.

A few counts support this clonotype. V and J are TRBV2 and TRBJ2-4, with D maybe TRBD2 (6 bases). The last part of the DNA fits TRBJ2-7 better; the J call may be wrong. The CDR3 contains 14 residues. CDR1 and CDR2 (germline): SNHLY, FYNNEI. CDR3 sequence: CASKSRTTSYEQYF. For the CDR3, the DNA is TGTGCCAGCAAGTCTAGGACGACTAGCTACGAGCAGTACTTC.

This clonotype was observed a handful of times. The chain has TRBV7-2 and TRBJ2-3, with D possibly matching TRBD2 (7 bases). V lost 5 bases and J 4 bases, leaving 13 bases between the germline ends. CDR1 and CDR2 from the germline V gene are SGHTA and FQGNSA. The CDR3 is 14 residues long. In DNA form, the CDR3 reads TGTGCCAGCAGCCAGAACGGGGGGCCAGATACGCAGTATTTT. Protein product: CASSQNGGPDTQYF. The full variable domain, in which reference TRBV7-2 and TRBJ2-3 provide the parts outside the CDR3, is GAGVSQSPSNKVTEKGKDVELRCDPISGHTALYWYRQSLGQGLEFLIYFQGNSAPDKSGLPSDRFSAERTGGSVSTLTIQRTQQEDSAVYLCASSQNGGPDTQYFGPGTRLTVL.

This clonotype occurred many times. The chain employs TRBV7-2 and TRBJ2-7, with 7 bases fitting TRBD2. V shed 4 bases, J shed 2 bases, and the junction held 8 bases outside the gene matches. CDR1 is SGHTA and CDR2 is FQGNSA in the germline V gene. This CDR3 contains 15 residues. CDR3 sequence (DNA): TGTGCCAGCAGCTCAACTAGCGTTTTTACCTACGAGCAGTACTTC. It specifies CASSSTSVFTYEQYF.

Only a few counts were recorded for this clonotype. J is TRBJ1-5 and V is TRBV4-1, with D possibly matching TRBD1 (5 bases). V lost 0 bases and J 3 bases, leaving 9 bases between the germline ends. The CDR3 is 15 amino acids. Germline assignment: CDR1 MGHRA and CDR2 YSYEKL. Here the CDR3 reads CASSQETGPNQPQHF. Written as DNA, the CDR3 is TGCGCCAGCAGCCAAGAAACAGGTCCCAATCAGCCCCAGCATTTT.

This chain joins TRBV4-1 and TRBJ2-5; TRBD2 matches 7 bases. Looked up from germline, CDR1 is MGHRA and CDR2 is YSYEKL. V trimming: 9 bases; J trimming: 3 bases; junction bases outside the gene matches: 7. The CDR3 runs to 13 residues. CDR3 nucleotide sequence: TGCGCCAGTAAGCCTAGCGGAGAAGAGACCCAGTACTTC. The encoded protein is CASKPSGEETQYF.

The genes are TRBV7-3 and TRBJ2-1; D is possibly TRBD2 (5 bases). V was clipped by 5 bases and J by 7 bases, with 18 bases between them. Germline loops: CDR1 SGHTA, CDR2 FQGTGA. The CDR3 is 15 amino acids. This CDR3 reads CASSLPSARGNEQFF. CDR3 bases: TGTGCCAGCAGCCTTCCCTCAGCGCGAGGGAATGAGCAGTTCTTC. The entire variable domain, with the rest obtained from reference TRBV7-3 and TRBJ2-1, is as follows: GAGVSQTPSNKVTEKGKYVELRCDPISGHTALYWYRQSLGQGPEFLIYFQGTGAADDSGLPNDRFFAVRPEGSVSTLKIQRTERGDSAVYLCASSLPSARGNEQFFGPGTRLTVL.

Here the CDR3 DNA reads TGTGCCAGCAGGCTTTGGGACAGGGACACCGGGGAGCTGTTTTTT. This gives the protein CASRLWDRDTGELFF. The genes are TRBV7-8 and TRBJ2-2; TRBD1 aligns across 9 bases. The V gene's germline CDR1 is SGHVS and CDR2 FQNEAQ. This CDR3 has 15 residues. After removal of 6 bases from V and 3 bases from J, the junction contained 5 bases not matched to a gene. Variable domain in full (rest from reference TRBV7-8 and TRBJ2-2): GAGVSQSPRYKVAKRGQDVALRCDPISGHVSLFWYQQALGQGPEFLTYFQNEAQLDKSGLPSDRFFAERPEGSVSTLKIQRTQQEDSAVYLCASRLWDRDTGELFFGEGSRLTVL.

As regards this clonotype: No conserved phenylalanine or tryptophan ends this CDR3, so it is likely a read error. The rearrangement joins TRBV5-1 to TRBJ2-3; D is ambiguous. V lost 1 base and J 1 base, leaving 10 bases between the germline ends. The V gene's germline CDR1 is SGHRS and CDR2 YFSETQ. The CDR3 loop spans 15 amino acids. CDR3 in DNA: TGCGCCAGCAGCTTGACAGCCAGCCGCACAGATACGCAGTATTAT. This sequence encodes CASSLTASRTDTQYY.

The rearrangement uses TRBV20-1 and TRBJ1-2; D possibly corresponds to TRBD1 (6 bases). Germline CDR1 reads DFQATT; CDR2 reads SNEGSKA (reference sequence). V lost 6 bases and J lost 4, with 15 bases in between. There are 13 residues in the CDR3. CDR3 nucleotide sequence: TGCAGTGCCAACAGGGACACCTCCTATGGCTACACCTTC. Protein sequence: CSANRDTSYGYTF.

This chain links TRBV6-5 with TRBJ2-5; tentatively, D is TRBD2 (6 bases). Trimming pared 6 bases from V and 5 bases from J, leaving 16 bases between. From germline, CDR1 is MNHEY and CDR2 SVGAGI. This CDR3 has 14 amino acids. The CDR3 loop is CASSDPGVGETQYF. For the CDR3, the DNA is TGTGCCAGCAGCGACCCGGGGGTAGGGGAGACCCAGTACTTC.

The chain links TRBV30 to TRBJ1-4; 7 bases map to TRBD1. Germline trimming cut 5 bases from V and 3 bases from J; bases unmatched to any gene: 3. The length of the CDR3 is 13 residues. Per the germline V gene, CDR1 is GTSNPN and CDR2 is SVGIG (reference sequence). The CDR3 DNA follows: TGTGCCTGGGGACAGGTGGCTAATGAAAAACTGTTTTTT. Protein sequence: CAWGQVANEKLFF.

This clonotype was counted a few times. V is TRBV20-1 and J is TRBJ2-1; tentatively, D is TRBD1 (5 bases). The germline V and J ends were trimmed by 7 bases and 7 bases, with 8 bases remaining between them. This CDR3 has 10 amino acids. Looked up from germline, CDR1 is DFQATT and CDR2 is SNEGSKA (reference sequence). The CDR3 loop reads CSVGPNEQFF. The CDR3 DNA is TGCAGTGTGGGGCCTAATGAGCAGTTCTTC.